These 8 T cell receptor beta chains originate from one sample sequenced in a study of blood T cell repertoires in COVID-19. This table comes from immunoSEQ multiplex PCR, and its TCRdb copy is limited to in-frame clones, with some not included. This table has some 170,000 clones, approximately 88% appearing once. Material for sequencing was peripheral blood. The receptors derive from a woman aged 45-65 years with acute or convalescent COVID-19.

In DNA, the CDR3 is TGTGCCAGCAGCTTGCGACAGGGGATTAACTATGGCTACACCTTC. Translating it yields CASSLRQGINYGYTF. The V gene is TRBV5-6, the J gene TRBJ1-2; 8 bases map to TRBD1. V trimming: 1 base; J trimming: 1 base; junction bases outside the gene matches: 3. The CDR3 is 15 amino acids. Germline V gene sequence: CDR1 SGHDT, CDR2 YYEEEE.

V and J are TRBV19 and TRBJ1-5; 10 positions agree with TRBD1. CDR1 and CDR2 (germline): LNHDA, SQIVND (reference sequence). This CDR3 has 19 residues. V lost 4 bases and J lost 0; bases outside the gene matches: 12. This chain's CDR3 is CASSTLRGTGVGSNQPQHF. CDR3 DNA sequence: TGTGCCAGTAGTACTCTCCGCGGGACAGGGGTGGGTAGCAATCAGCCCCAGCATTTT.

The chain combines TRBV4-3 with TRBJ1-2, with D maybe TRBD1 (6 bases). The length of the CDR3 is 13 residues. Trimming left V 4 bases short and J 8 bases short, with 14 bases between. The germline gives CDR1 LGHNA, CDR2 YSLEER. The CDR3 region is CASSPNRVGGYTF. CDR3 bases: TGCGCCAGCAGCCCGAACAGGGTTGGCGGCTACACCTTC.

The rearrangement uses TRBV5-1 and TRBJ2-2, with 13 bases identical to TRBD2. Germline values: CDR1 SGHRS, CDR2 YFSETQ. The CDR3 is made up of 19 amino acids. V lost 4 bases to trimming and J lost 2 bases; unmatched junction nucleotides: 11. DNA of the CDR3: TGCGCCAGCAGCCTAGGGACTAGCGGGATCTGGGGCAACACCGGGGAGCTGTTTTTT. Its protein product is CASSLGTSGIWGNTGELFF.

V and J are TRBV11-3 and TRBJ2-2; TRBD1 aligns across 8 bases. CDR1 and CDR2 (germline): SGHNT, YENEEA. With V trimmed by 4 bases and J by 2 bases, 3 bases remained unmatched. This CDR3 spans 15 amino acids. CDR3 region: CASSWTGTNTGELFF. The CDR3 bases are TGTGCCAGCAGCTGGACAGGGACAAACACCGGGGAGCTGTTTTTT.

The rearrangement links TRBV11-2 to TRBJ1-2; 8 bases align to TRBD1. Trimming at V came to 3 bases and at J to 6 bases, leaving 9 bases not matched to a gene. The V gene's germline CDR1 is SGHAT and CDR2 FQNNGV. The CDR3 has 15 residues. CDR3 loop: CASSLEDRGYDGYTF. For the CDR3, the DNA is TGTGCCAGCAGCTTGGAAGACAGGGGATATGATGGCTACACCTTC.

V and J are TRBV29-1 and TRBJ2-1; 14 nucleotides agree with TRBD2. Germline V CDR1 and CDR2: SQVTM, ANQGSEA. There are 15 residues in the CDR3. J was trimmed by 7 bases and V by 5 bases; bases with no gene match: 7. CDR3 bases: TGCAGCGTTACCGGGACTAGCGGGGGACGGAATGAGCAGTTCTTC. As protein: CSVTGTSGGRNEQFF.

The chain's CDR3 is CATSDLIGGYTF. The CDR3 nucleotides read TGTGCCACCAGTGATTTGATCGGGGGCTACACCTTC. The chain is built from TRBV24-1 and TRBJ1-2, with unresolved D. The CDR3 totals 12 residues. Between the trimmed V and J ends, which lost 0 bases and 8 bases, there was a span of 6 bases. Germline CDR1 is KGHDR and CDR2 is SFDVKD.